One TCR beta chain is described in this entry. What it recognizes is unknown. This table comes from immunoSEQ multiplex PCR, and its TCRdb copy is limited to in-frame clones, with some not included. The data show around 310,000 clones, roughly 85% seen once. This entry is derived from a study of cytotoxic CD8 clonotypes in ibrutinib-treated CLL. Germline V gene data show CDR1 as SGHRS and CDR2 as YFSETQ. This CDR3 region has 15 residues. Between the trimmed V and J ends, which lost 0 bases and 4 bases, there was a span of 11 bases. Study findings and constraints: Before falling back toward baseline at progression, clonality had risen at the time of ibrutinib response. Stable or contracted on treatment, public clonotypes were also uncommon.

The genes are TRBV5-1 and TRBJ2-1; D may match TRBD1 or TRBD2 (5 bases each). The sample here was PBMCs, taken before ibrutinib treatment. This receptor was identified in a human donor with chronic lymphocytic leukemia. Written as DNA, the CDR3 is TGCGCCAGCAGCTTGGCCGGGGCCGAATACAATGAGCAGTTCTTC. Translation: CASSLAGAEYNEQFF.